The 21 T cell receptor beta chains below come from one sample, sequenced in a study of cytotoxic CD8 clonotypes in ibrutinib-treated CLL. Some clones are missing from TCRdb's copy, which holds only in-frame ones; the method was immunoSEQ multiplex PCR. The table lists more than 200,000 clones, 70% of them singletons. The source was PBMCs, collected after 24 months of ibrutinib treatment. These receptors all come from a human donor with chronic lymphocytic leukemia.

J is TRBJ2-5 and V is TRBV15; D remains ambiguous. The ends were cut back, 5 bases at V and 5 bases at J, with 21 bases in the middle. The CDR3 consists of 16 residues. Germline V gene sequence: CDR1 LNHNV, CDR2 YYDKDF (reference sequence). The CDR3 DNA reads TGTGCCACCAGCGCCATAGGGCGCGATATCGGGGAGACCCAGTACTTC. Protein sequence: CATSAIGRDIGETQYF.

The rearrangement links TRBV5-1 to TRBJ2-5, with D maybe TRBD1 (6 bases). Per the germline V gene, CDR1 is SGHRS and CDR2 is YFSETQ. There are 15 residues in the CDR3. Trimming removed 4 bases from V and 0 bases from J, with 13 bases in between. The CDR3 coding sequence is TGCGCCAGCAGCGAGGGGGTCACGTACCAAGAGACCCAGTACTTC. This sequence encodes CASSEGVTYQETQYF.

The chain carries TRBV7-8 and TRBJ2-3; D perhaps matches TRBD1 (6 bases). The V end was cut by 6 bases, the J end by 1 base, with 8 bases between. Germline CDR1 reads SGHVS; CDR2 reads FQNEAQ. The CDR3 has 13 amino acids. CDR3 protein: CASRGAGTDTQYF. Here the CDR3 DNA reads TGTGCCAGCAGGGGGGCGGGCACAGATACGCAGTATTTT.

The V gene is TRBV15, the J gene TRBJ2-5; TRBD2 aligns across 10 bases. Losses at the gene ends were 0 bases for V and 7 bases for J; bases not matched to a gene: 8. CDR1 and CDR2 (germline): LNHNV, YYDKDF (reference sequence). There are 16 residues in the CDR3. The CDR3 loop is CATSRDPASGSGTQYF. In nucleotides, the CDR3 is TGTGCCACCAGCAGAGATCCAGCTAGCGGGAGCGGGACCCAGTACTTC.

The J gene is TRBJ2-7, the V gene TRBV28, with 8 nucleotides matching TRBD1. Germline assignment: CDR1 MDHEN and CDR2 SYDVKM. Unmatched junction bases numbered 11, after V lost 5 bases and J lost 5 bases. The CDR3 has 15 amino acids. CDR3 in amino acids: CASSPGGTGRHEQYF. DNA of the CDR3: TGTGCCAGCAGTCCTGGGGGGACAGGTAGGCACGAGCAGTACTTC.

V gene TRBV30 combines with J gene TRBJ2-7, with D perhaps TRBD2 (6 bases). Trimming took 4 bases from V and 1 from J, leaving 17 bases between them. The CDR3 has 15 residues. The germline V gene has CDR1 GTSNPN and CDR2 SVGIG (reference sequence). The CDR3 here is CAWIPAGDWSYEQYF. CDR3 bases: TGTGCCTGGATCCCCGCCGGGGACTGGTCCTACGAGCAGTACTTC.

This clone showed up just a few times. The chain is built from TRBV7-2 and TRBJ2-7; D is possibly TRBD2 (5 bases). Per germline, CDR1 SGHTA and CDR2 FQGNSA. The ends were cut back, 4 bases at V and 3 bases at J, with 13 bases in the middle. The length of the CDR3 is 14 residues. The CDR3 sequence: CASSSQRGYYEQYF. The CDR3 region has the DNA TGTGCCAGCAGCTCCCAACGGGGATACTACGAGCAGTACTTC. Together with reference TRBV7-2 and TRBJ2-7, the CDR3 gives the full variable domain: GAGVSQSPSNKVTEKGKDVELRCDPISGHTALYWYRQSLGQGLEFLIYFQGNSAPDKSGLPSDRFSAERTGGSVSTLTIQRTQQEDSAVYLCASSSQRGYYEQYFGPGTRLTVT.

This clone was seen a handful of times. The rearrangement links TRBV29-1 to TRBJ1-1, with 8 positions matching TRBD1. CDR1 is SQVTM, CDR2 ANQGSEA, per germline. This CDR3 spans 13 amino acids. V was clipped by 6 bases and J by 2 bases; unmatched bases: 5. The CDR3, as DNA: TGCAGCGTAATGACAGGGGCAAACACTGAAGCTTTCTTT. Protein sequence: CSVMTGANTEAFF. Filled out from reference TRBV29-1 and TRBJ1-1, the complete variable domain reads SAVISQKPSRDICQRGTSLTIQCQVDSQVTMMFWYRQQPGQSLTLIATANQGSEATYESGFVIDKFPISRPNLTFSTLTVSNMSPEDSSIYLCSVMTGANTEAFFGQGTRLTVV.

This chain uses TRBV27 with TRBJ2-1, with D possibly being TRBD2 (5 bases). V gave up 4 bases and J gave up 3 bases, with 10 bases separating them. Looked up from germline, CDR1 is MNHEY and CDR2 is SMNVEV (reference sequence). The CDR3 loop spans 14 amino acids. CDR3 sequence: CASSYGIYYNEQFF. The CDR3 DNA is TGTGCCAGCAGTTACGGGATTTACTACAATGAGCAGTTCTTC.

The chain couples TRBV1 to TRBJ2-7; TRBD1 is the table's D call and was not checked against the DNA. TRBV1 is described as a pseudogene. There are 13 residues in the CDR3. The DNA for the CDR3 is TGCACCAGCAGCCTCATCAGGCATTACGAGCAGTACTTC. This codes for CTSSLIRHYEQYF.

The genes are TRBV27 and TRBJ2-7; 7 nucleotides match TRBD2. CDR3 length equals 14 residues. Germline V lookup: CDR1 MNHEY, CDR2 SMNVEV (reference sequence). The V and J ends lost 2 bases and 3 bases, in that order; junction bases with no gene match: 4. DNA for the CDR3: TGTGCCAGCAGTTTAGTGGGGGAGGGCTACGAGCAGTACTTC. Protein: CASSLVGEGYEQYF.

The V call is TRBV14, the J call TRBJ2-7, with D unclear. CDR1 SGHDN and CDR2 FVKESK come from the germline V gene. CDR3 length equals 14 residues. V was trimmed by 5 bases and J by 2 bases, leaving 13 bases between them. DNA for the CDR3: TGTGCCAGCAGCAGCACCGGGTTCCCCTACGAGCAGTACTTC. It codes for CASSSTGFPYEQYF.

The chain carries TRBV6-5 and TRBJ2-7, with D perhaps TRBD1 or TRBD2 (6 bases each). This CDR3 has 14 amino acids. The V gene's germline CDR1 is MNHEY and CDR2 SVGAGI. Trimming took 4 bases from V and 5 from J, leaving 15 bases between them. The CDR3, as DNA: TGTGCCAGCAGTTCCCGGGACTGGGACAACGAGCAGTACTTC. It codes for CASSSRDWDNEQYF.

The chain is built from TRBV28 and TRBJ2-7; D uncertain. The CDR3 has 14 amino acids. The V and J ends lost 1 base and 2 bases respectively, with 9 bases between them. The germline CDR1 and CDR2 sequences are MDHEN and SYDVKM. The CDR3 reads CASSLLDLAYEQYF. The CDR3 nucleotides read TGTGCCAGCAGTTTATTGGACCTCGCCTACGAGCAGTACTTC.

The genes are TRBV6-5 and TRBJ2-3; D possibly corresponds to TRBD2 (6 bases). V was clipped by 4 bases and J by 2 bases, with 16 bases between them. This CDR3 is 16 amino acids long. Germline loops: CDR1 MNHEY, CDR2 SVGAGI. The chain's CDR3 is CASSWGGAGTTDTQYF. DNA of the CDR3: TGTGCCAGCAGTTGGGGCGGGGCGGGGACCACAGATACGCAGTATTTT.

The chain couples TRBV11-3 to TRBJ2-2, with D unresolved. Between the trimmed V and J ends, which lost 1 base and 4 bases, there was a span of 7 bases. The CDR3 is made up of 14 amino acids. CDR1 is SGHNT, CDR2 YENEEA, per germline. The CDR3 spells CASSLGQSTGELFF. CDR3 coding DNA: TGTGCCAGCAGCTTAGGGCAGAGCACCGGGGAGCTGTTTTTT.

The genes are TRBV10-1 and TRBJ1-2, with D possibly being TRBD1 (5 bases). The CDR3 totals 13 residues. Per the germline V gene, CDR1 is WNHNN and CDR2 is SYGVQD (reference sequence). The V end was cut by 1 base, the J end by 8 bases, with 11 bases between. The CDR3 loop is CASSEFVGEGYTF. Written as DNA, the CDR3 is TGCGCCAGCAGTGAGTTCGTAGGGGAAGGCTACACCTTC.

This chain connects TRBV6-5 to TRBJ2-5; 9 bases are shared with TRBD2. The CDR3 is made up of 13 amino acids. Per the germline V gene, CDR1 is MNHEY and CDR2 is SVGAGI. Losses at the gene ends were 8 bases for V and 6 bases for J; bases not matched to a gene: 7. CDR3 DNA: TGTGCCAGCTGCGGCGGGAGGGCTAAGACCCAGTACTTC. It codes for CASCGGRAKTQYF.

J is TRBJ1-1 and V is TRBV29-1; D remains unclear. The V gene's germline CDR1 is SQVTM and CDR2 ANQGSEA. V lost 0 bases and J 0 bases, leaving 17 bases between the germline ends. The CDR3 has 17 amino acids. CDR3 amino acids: CSVEDLGRNGMNTEAFF. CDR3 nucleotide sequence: TGCAGCGTTGAAGATCTGGGTAGAAACGGGATGAACACTGAAGCTTTCTTT.

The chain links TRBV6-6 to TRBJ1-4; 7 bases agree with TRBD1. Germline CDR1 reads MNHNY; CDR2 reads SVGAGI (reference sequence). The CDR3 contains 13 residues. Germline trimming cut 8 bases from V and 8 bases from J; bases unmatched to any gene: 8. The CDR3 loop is CASCARGREKLFF. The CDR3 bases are TGTGCCAGCTGCGCCAGGGGGAGGGAAAAACTGTTTTTT.

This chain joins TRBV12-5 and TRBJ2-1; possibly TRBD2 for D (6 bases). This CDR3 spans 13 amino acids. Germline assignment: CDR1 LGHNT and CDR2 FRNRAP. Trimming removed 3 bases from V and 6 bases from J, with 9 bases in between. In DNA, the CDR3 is TGTGCTAGTGGTTTCGCCGGGGGCAATGAGCAGTTCTTC. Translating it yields CASGFAGGNEQFF.